This section outlines one T cell receptor (beta chain) sequence together with its context. Its antigen is as yet unknown. This specimen belongs to a study of OX40 agonist ivuxolimab in advanced cancers. Study-level findings and limits: Partial responders at 0.1-3.0 mg/kg showed near-lowest clonal expansion. Averaging showed that CD8+ T cells had more expanded clones than CD4+ did.

Germline CDR1 SGHVS, CDR2 FQNEAQ. The CDR3 sequence is 17 residues long. V dropped 0 bases and J dropped 0; count of bases not matched to a gene: 4. Using immunoSEQ multiplex PCR, the repertoire was profiled, and TCRdb retains in-frame clones only, with some absent. The data contain tens of thousands of clones, roughly 91% of them singletons. Sequencing used CD4+ or CD8+ T cells sorted from blood, obtained in a trial of the OX40 agonist ivuxolimab. The TCR was taken from an adult with an advanced solid tumor such as melanoma, head and neck, liver or kidney cancer. The chain carries TRBV7-8 and TRBJ2-5; TRBD2 aligns across 10 bases. The CDR3 bases are TGTGCCAGCAGCTTAGCGCCGACTAGCGGGTACCAAGAGACCCAGTACTTC. This encodes CASSLAPTSGYQETQYF. Filled out from reference TRBV7-8 and TRBJ2-5, the complete variable domain reads GAGVSQSPRYKVAKRGQDVALRCDPISGHVSLFWYQQALGQGPEFLTYFQNEAQLDKSGLPSDRFFAERPEGSVSTLKIQRTQQEDSAVYLCASSLAPTSGYQETQYFGPGTRLLVL.